This T cell receptor beta chain emerged from a study of T cell responses to AZD1222 COVID-19 vaccine. Here immunoSEQ multiplex PCR was the method, and the copy in TCRdb shows in-frame clones only, minus some. This repertoire shows about 120,000 clones, 85% to 95% found once; its top ten account for approximately 5.1%. Germline CDR1 and CDR2: SGHNT and YYREEE (reference sequence). The CDR3 is made up of 12 amino acids. V lost 0 bases, J lost 9 bases, and 7 bases lay in between. The source of this sequence is an adult who received the AZD1222 COVID-19 vaccine. J is TRBJ2-1 and V is TRBV5-4, with D unclear. The sample here was peripheral blood, taken 28 days after the second AZD1222 dose. CDR3 protein: CASSLALGEQFF. For the CDR3, the DNA is TGTGCCAGCAGCTTGGCCTTAGGTGAGCAGTTCTTC. The variable domain in full, with the rest retrieved from reference TRBV5-4 and TRBJ2-1, is ETGVTQSPTHLIKTRGQQVTLRCSSQSGHNTVSWYQQALGQGPQFIFQYYREEENGRGNFPPRFSGLQFPNYSSELNVNALELDDSALYLCASSLALGEQFFGPGTRLTVL.